This is a list of T cell receptor beta chains from one sample in a study of T cell responses to AZD1222 COVID-19 vaccine. Data came from immunoSEQ multiplex PCR; TCRdb stores just in-frame clones and leaves some out. The profile shows about 140,000 clones, more than 70% of them singletons. Here the sequenced sample was peripheral blood, taken on day 0 of AZD1222 vaccination. The origin of the receptors is an adult in good health. Each CDR3 is given with its conserved first and last residue. D genes are given only for firm matches. For some rows the clone size is stated as once, few or many, or as a class when expanded; others skip it.

j_gene | v_gene | d_gene | abundance | CDR3nt | CDR3aa
TRBJ2-5 | TRBV6-2/TRBV6-3 | . | once | TGTGCCAGCAGTTATTCCCTAGGGTTCCAAGAGACCCAGTACTTC | CASSYSLGFQETQYF
TRBJ2-6 | TRBV12-5 | TRBD1 | . | TGTGCTAGTGGGAGGGACAGCTACTCTGGGGCCAACGTCCTGACTTTC | CASGRDSYSGANVLTF
TRBJ1-3 | TRBV21-1 | . | . | TGTGCCAGCAGTAACGAGGACAGGGTTATCAGAAACACCATATATTTT | CASSNEDRVIRNTIYF
TRBJ2-3 | TRBV4-3 | TRBD2 | . | TGCGCCAGCAGCCGCCAAACTAGCGGGAGCACAGATACGCAGTATTTT | CASSRQTSGSTDTQYF
TRBJ1-5 | TRBV19 | . | . | TGTGCCAGTAGTCCCCAGTTGTATAGCAATCAGCCCCAGCATTTT | CASSPQLYSNQPQHF
TRBJ1-3 | TRBV5-1 | . | . | TGCGCCAGCGCGGAGGACATCTTCTCTGGAAACACCATATATTTT | CASAEDIFSGNTIYF
TRBJ2-7 | TRBV7-2 | . | . | TGTGCCAGCAGCCTTTTGGGTTACGAGCAGTACTTC | CASSLLGYEQYF
TRBJ2-5 | TRBV16 | . | . | TGTGCCAGCAGCCAGACCGCGACGCCCGCCGAGACCCAGTACTTC | CASSQTATPAETQYF
TRBJ2-1 | TRBV2 | . | . | TGTGCCAGCAGTGAGAGGGAGAGGAATGAGCAGTTCTTC | CASSERERNEQFF
TRBJ1-4 | TRBV29-1 | . | . | TGCAGCGTTGAAACAGGAGAAGCCAATGAAAAACTGTTTTTT | CSVETGEANEKLFF
TRBJ2-3 | TRBV18 | TRBD2 | . | TGTGCCAGCTCACCACCGATAAGGCTAGCGGGGTTGATAGATACGCAGTATTTT | CASSPPIRLAGLIDTQYF
TRBJ2-3 | TRBV3-1/TRBV3-2 | . | . | TGTGCCAGCAGCCAAGACCCTGACCTCAGGCTGACAGATACGCAGTATTTT | CASSQDPDLRLTDTQYF
TRBJ2-5 | TRBV9 | . | once | TGTGCCAGCAGCCCCCAAAGGGGGAGAGAGACCCAGTACTTC | CASSPQRGRETQYF
TRBJ2-1 | TRBV5-4 | . | once | TGTGCCAGCACTGAGGGATTCAATGAGCAGTTCTTC | CASTEGFNEQFF